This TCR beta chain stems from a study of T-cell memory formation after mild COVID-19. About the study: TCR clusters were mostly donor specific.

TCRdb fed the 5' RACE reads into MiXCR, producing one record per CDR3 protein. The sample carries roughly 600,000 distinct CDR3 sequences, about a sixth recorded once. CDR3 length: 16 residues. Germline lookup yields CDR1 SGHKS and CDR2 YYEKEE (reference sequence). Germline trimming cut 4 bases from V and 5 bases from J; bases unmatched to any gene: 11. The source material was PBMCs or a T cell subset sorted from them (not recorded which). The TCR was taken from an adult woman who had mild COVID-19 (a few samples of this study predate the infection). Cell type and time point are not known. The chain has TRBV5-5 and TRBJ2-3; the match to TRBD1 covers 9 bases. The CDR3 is CASSKAGTGYGDTQYF. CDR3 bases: TGTGCCAGCAGCAAAGCCGGGACAGGGTATGGAGATACGCAGTATTTT.